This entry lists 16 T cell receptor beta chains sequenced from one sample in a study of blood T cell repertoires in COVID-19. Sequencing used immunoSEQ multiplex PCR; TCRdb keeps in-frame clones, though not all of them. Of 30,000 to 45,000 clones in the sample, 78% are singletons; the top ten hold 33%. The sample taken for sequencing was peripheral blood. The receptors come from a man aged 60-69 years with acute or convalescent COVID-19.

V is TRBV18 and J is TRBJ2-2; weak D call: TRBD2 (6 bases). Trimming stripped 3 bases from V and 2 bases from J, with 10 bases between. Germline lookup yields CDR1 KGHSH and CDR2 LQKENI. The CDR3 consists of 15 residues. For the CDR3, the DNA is TGTGCCAGCTCACCGGCCGGACTAAACACCGGGGAGCTGTTTTTT. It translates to CASSPAGLNTGELFF.

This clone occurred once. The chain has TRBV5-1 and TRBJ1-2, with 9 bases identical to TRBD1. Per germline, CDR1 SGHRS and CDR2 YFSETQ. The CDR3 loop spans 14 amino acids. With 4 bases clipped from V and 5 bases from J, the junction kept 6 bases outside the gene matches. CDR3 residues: CASSRGQGWYGYTF. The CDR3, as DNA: TGCGCCAGCAGCCGGGGACAGGGATGGTATGGCTACACCTTC.

The CDR3 loop reads CASSQTKGVLFF. CDR3 DNA sequence: TGTGCCAGCAGCCAGACAAAGGGGGTTCTGTTTTTT. This chain joins TRBV14 and TRBJ1-4, with TRBD1 as a possible D gene (6 bases). V gave up 3 bases and J gave up 14 bases, with 13 bases separating them. From germline, CDR1 is SGHDN and CDR2 FVKESK. CDR3 length: 12 amino acids.

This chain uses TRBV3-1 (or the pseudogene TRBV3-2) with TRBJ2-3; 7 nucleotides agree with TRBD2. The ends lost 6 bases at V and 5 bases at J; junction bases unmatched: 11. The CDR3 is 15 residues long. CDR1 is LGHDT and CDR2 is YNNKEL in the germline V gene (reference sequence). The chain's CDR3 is CASSPSRTRLDTQYF. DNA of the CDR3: TGTGCCAGCAGTCCAAGTCGGACTAGATTAGATACGCAGTATTTT.

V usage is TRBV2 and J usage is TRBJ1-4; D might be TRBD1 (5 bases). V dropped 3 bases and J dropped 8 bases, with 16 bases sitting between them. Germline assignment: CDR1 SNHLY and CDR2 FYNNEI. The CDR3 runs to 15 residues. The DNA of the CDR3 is TGTGCCAGCAGTGAGGATACAGGCGCCTGGGAAAAACTGTTTTTT. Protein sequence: CASSEDTGAWEKLFF.

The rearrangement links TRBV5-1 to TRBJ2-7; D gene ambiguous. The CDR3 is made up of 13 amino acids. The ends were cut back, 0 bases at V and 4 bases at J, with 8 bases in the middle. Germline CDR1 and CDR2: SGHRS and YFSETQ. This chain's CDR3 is CASSLGPRYEQYF. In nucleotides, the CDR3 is TGCGCCAGCAGCTTGGGCCCCCGGTACGAGCAGTACTTC.

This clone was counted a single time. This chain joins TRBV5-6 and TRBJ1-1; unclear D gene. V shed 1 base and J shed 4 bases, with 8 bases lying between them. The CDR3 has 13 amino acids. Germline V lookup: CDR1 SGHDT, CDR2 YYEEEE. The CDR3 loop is CASSLSGTTEAFF. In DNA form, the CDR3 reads TGTGCCAGCAGCTTGTCGGGTACCACTGAAGCTTTCTTT.

The CDR3 sequence is CASSLDVRDTQYF. In DNA, the CDR3 is TGCGCCAGCAGCTTGGACGTCAGAGATACGCAGTATTTT. The J gene is TRBJ2-3, the V gene TRBV5-1; D unclear. The germline gives CDR1 SGHRS, CDR2 YFSETQ. Trimming cost V 0 bases and J 5 bases, with 7 bases left between them. The length of the CDR3 is 13 residues. Together with reference TRBV5-1 and TRBJ2-3, the CDR3 gives the full variable domain: KAGVTQTPRYLIKTRGQQVTLSCSPISGHRSVSWYQQTPGQGLQFLFEYFSETQRNKGNFPGRFSGRQFSNSRSEMNVSTLELGDSALYLCASSLDVRDTQYFGPGTRLTVL.

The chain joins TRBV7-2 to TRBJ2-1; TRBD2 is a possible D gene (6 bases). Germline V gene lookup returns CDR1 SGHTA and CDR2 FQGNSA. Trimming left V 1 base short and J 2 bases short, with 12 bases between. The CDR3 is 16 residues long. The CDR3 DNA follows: TGTGCCAGCAGCTTAGATTCGGGAGTGGCCTACAATGAGCAGTTCTTC. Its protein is CASSLDSGVAYNEQFF.

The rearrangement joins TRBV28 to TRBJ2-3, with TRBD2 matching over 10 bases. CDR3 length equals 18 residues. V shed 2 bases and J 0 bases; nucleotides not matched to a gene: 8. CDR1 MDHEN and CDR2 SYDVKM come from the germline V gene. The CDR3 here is CASSLPTGLAVSTDTQYF. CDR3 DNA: TGTGCCAGCAGTTTACCCACTGGACTAGCGGTTAGCACAGATACGCAGTATTTT. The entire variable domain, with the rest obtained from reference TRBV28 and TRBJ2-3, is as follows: DVKVTQSSRYLVKRTGEKVFLECVQDMDHENMFWYRQDPGLGLRLIYFSYDVKMKEKGDIPEGYSVSREKKERFSLILESASTNQTSMYLCASSLPTGLAVSTDTQYFGPGTRLTVL.

The CDR3 region is CASSPGTAQETQYF. CDR3 nucleotide sequence: TGCGCCAGCAGCCCCGGGACAGCACAAGAGACCCAGTACTTC. The chain carries TRBV5-1 and TRBJ2-5, with 7 bases aligning to TRBD1. The CDR3 is made up of 14 amino acids. The germline CDR1 and CDR2 sequences are SGHRS and YFSETQ. V was pared by 4 bases and J by 2 bases, with 5 bases of the junction left unmatched.

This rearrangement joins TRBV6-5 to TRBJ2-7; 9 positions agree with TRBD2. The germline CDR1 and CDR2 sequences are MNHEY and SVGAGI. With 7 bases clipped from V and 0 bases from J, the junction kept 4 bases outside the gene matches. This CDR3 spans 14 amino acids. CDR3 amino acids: CASNRLAASYEQYF. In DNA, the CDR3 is TGTGCCAGCAACCGACTAGCGGCCTCCTACGAGCAGTACTTC.

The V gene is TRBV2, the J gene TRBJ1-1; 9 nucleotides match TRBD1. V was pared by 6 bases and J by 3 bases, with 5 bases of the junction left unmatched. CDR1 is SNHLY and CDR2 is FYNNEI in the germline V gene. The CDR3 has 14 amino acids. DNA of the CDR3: TGTGCCAGCAGCACGACAGGGGGTCACACTGAAGCTTTCTTT. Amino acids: CASSTTGGHTEAFF.

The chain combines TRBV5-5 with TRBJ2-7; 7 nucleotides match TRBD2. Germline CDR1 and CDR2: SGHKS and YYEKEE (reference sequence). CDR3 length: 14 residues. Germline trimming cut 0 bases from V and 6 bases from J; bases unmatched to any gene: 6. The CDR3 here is CASSLEGGPFEQYF. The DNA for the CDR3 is TGTGCCAGCAGCTTGGAGGGAGGGCCTTTCGAGCAGTACTTC.

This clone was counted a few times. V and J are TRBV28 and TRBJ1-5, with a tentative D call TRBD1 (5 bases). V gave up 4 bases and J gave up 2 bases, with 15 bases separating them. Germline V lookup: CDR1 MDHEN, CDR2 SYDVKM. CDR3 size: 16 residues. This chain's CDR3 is CASSSLFRGGNQPQHF. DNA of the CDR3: TGTGCCAGCAGTTCCCTCTTCCGGGGGGGCAATCAGCCCCAGCATTTT. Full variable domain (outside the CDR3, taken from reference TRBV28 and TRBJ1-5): DVKVTQSSRYLVKRTGEKVFLECVQDMDHENMFWYRQDPGLGLRLIYFSYDVKMKEKGDIPEGYSVSREKKERFSLILESASTNQTSMYLCASSSLFRGGNQPQHFGDGTRLSIL.

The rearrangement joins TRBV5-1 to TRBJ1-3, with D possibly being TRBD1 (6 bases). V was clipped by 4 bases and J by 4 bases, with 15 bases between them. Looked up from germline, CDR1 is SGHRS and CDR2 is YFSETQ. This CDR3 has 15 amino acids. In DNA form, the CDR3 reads TGCGCCAGCAGCATACAGGGCCGGACAGGAAACACCATATATTTT. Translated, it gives CASSIQGRTGNTIYF.